Listed below are T cell receptor beta chains from one sample, sequenced in a study of PD-1 blockade in classical Hodgkin lymphoma. The repertoire was sequenced with immunoSEQ multiplex PCR; TCRdb's copy has only in-frame clones and lacks some. The sample yields 55,000 to 75,000 clones, 71% seen once. The starting material was peripheral blood mononuclear cells (PBMCs), obtained before the second cycle of nivolumab. These receptors came from a human donor with classical Hodgkin lymphoma. The CDR3 runs from the conserved cysteine through the conserved F or W. A D gene is named only where the DNA matches it firmly. Clone size, where shown, is once, few, many, or a class for clones that have expanded.

d_gene	v_gene	j_gene	abundance	CDR3nt	CDR3aa
-	TRBV6-1	TRBJ2-3	-	TGTGCCAGCAGTGCCCCGTCGACTGGAGGGTTCACAGATACGCAGTATTTT	CASSAPSTGGFTDTQYF
TRBD2	TRBV5-1	TRBJ2-1	-	TGCGCCAGCAGCCCCTCTGGGACTAGCGGGAGGAATAATGAGCAGTTCTTC	CASSPSGTSGRNNEQFF
-	TRBV15	TRBJ2-2	few	TGTGCCACCAGCAGAGTTTCGAACACCGGGGAGCTGTTTTTT	CATSRVSNTGELFF
-	TRBV2	TRBJ1-3	-	TGTGCCAGCAGTGACCTAGGAAGGTCTGGAAACACCATATATTTT	CASSDLGRSGNTIYF
-	TRBV20-1	TRBJ1-1	-	TGCAGTGCTAGCAGGGGATCTGAAGCTTTCTTT	CSASRGSEAFF
TRBD2	TRBV5-1	TRBJ2-7	-	TGCGCCAGCAGCTACCGGGACCCAGCGGGGGAGCAGTACTTC	CASSYRDPAGEQYF
-	TRBV7-3	TRBJ2-2	few	TGTGCCAGCAGAAAAGGTGGTTACACCGGGGAGCTGTTTTTT	CASRKGGYTGELFF
-	TRBV11-3	TRBJ1-1	-	TGTGCCAGCAGCTTAAGGTCTGGGGACACTGAAGCTTTCTTT	CASSLRSGDTEAFF
-	TRBV5-6	TRBJ2-3	-	TGTGCCAGCAGCGTGGACGGTGCTAGCACAGATACGCAGTATTTT	CASSVDGASTDTQYF
TRBD1	TRBV7-9	TRBJ1-1	-	TGTGCCAGCAGCTTAGAAGGAGGGGGCTGGGACACTGAAGCTTTCTTT	CASSLEGGGWDTEAFF
TRBD2	TRBV4-1	TRBJ2-2	-	TGCGCCAGCAGCTCCTTAGCGGGGGTCGGCACCGGGGAGCTGTTTTTT	CASSSLAGVGTGELFF
-	TRBV5-4	TRBJ2-7	few	TGTGCCAGCAGCTCCTGGGGCGGCCGATACGAGCAGTACTTC	CASSSWGGRYEQYF
-	TRBV7-8	TRBJ2-5	-	TGTGCCAGCAGCTTTGCCCCCGGCGGTGTACGGGAGACCCAGTACTTC	CASSFAPGGVRETQYF
-	TRBV6-1	TRBJ1-5	-	TGTGCCAGCAGTGTGCGTCAGGGAGGCAATCAGCCCCAGCATTTT	CASSVRQGGNQPQHF
TRBD1	TRBV5-6	TRBJ1-6	-	TGTGCCAGCAGCAGAACGACAGGGGGCGATTCACCCCTCCACTTT	CASSRTTGGDSPLHF
-	TRBV6-5	TRBJ2-7	-	TGTGCCAGCAGTCCCCTAGTCTACGAGCAGTACTTC	CASSPLVYEQYF
TRBD1	TRBV4-1	TRBJ1-1	-	TGCGCCAGCAGCCAAGATCGAGCGGCTATTACGACAGGGAATCGGGCTGGGGCTTTCTTT	CASSQDRAAITTGNRAGAFF
-	TRBV18	TRBJ1-4	-	TGTGCCAGCTCACCCACGACATCTAATGAAAAACTGTTTTTT	CASSPTTSNEKLFF
-	TRBV6-1	TRBJ1-5	few	TGTGCCAGCAGTGAAAAGGACCATTGGGGGATGAGCAATCAGCCCCAGCATTTT	CASSEKDHWGMSNQPQHF
-	TRBV6-5	TRBJ1-1	-	TGTGCCAGCTTTCCCCCCGGCGGGGAAGCTTTCTTT	CASFPPGGEAFF
TRBD2	TRBV6-1	TRBJ2-7	few	TGTGCCAGCAGTGAATTTGTAGCGGGTGACTACGAGCAGTACTTC	CASSEFVAGDYEQYF
-	TRBV7-7	TRBJ2-6	-	TGTGCCAGCAGCAAGGAGCTTAAGCCACAAAGTCGGGCCAACGTCCTGACTTTC	CASSKELKPQSRANVLTF
TRBD1	TRBV9	TRBJ1-3	few	TGTGCCAGCAGCTCAGGACAGGCTGGAAACACCATATATTTT	CASSSGQAGNTIYF
-	TRBV5-1	TRBJ1-5	-	TGCGCCAGCAGCTTGTTACCGGCGGGACAGCCCCAGCATTTT	CASSLLPAGQPQHF
TRBD2	TRBV2	TRBJ2-1	-	TGTGCCAGCAGCGAGACTAGCGGGAGAACGGGGGGTGAGCAGTTCTTC	CASSETSGRTGGEQFF
TRBD1	TRBV5-6	TRBJ1-2	-	TGTGCCAGCAGCTCTGATGAGGGGGCCGGAGGCTACACCTTC	CASSSDEGAGGYTF
-	TRBV28	TRBJ2-1	-	TGTGCCAGCAGTTCAGGAATGAGGTACAATGAGCAGTTCTTC	CASSSGMRYNEQFF
TRBD2	TRBV14	TRBJ2-5	-	TGTGCCAGCAGCCCTTGGGCTTTGGGAGGGGAGACCCAGTACTTC	CASSPWALGGETQYF
-	TRBV2	TRBJ2-1	-	TGTGCCAGCGCGGTGGATGAGCAGTTCTTC	CASAVDEQFF
TRBD1	TRBV4-2	TRBJ1-2	-	TGTGCCAGCAGCCCTTCGACAGGGGTCCAATATGGCTACACCTTC	CASSPSTGVQYGYTF
-	TRBV5-1	TRBJ2-5	-	TGCGCCAGCAGCTTGGGGCCGACACCCGATGGAGAGACCCAGTACTTC	CASSLGPTPDGETQYF
TRBD1	TRBV28	TRBJ2-7	-	TGTGCCAGTGGGACAGGTCCGATCTACGAGCAGTACTTC	CASGTGPIYEQYF
TRBD1	TRBV5-6	TRBJ2-5	-	TGTGCCAGCAGCGGCTTGGACAGGTCATTGGAGACCCAGTACTTC	CASSGLDRSLETQYF
-	TRBV28	TRBJ2-6	-	TGTGCCAGCAGCCCAGCCTCTGGGGCCAACGTCCTGACTTTC	CASSPASGANVLTF
TRBD1	TRBV27	TRBJ2-7	-	TGTGCCAGCAGTTTCTCCGGGACAGGGTACGACGAGCAGTACTTC	CASSFSGTGYDEQYF
-	TRBV5-1	TRBJ1-1	-	TGCGCCAGCAGCTTCCAGACAGCGACGAACACTGAAGCTTTCTTT	CASSFQTATNTEAFF
TRBD2	TRBV7-3	TRBJ2-1	-	TGTGCCAGCAGCCTTAGCGGGAGAGGGGTTAATGAGCAGTTCTTC	CASSLSGRGVNEQFF
-	TRBV10-3	TRBJ1-4	-	TGTGCCATCAGTGAGGGGGGCGGCGGTGAAAAACTGTTTTTT	CAISEGGGGEKLFF
-	TRBV11-2	TRBJ1-5	few	TGTGCCAGCAGCTTAAGTACAGGGACCGCAGCCCAGCATTTT	CASSLSTGTAAQHF
TRBD1	TRBV7-9	TRBJ1-2	few	TGTGCCAGCAGCACACTCGACAGGGAGTGGGGCTACACCTTC	CASSTLDREWGYTF
-	TRBV6-6	TRBJ1-1	-	TGTGCCAGCAGCCGCAAGCTGACAGACACTGAAGCTTTCTTT	CASSRKLTDTEAFF
-	TRBV5-6	TRBJ1-1	few	TGTGCCAGCAACCCGTATCTGGGGTTGAACACTGAAGCTTTCTTT	CASNPYLGLNTEAFF
-	TRBV9	TRBJ1-2	-	TGTGCCAGCAGCGTCTACCCTAACTATGGCTACACCTTC	CASSVYPNYGYTF
-	TRBV19	TRBJ1-2	few	TGTGCCAGTAGTATCTGGGGGGACTATGGCTACACCTTC	CASSIWGDYGYTF
-	TRBV4-1	TRBJ2-1	-	TGCGCCAGCAGCCAAGAAGGAACGCTCTACAATGAGCAGTTCTTC	CASSQEGTLYNEQFF
TRBD2	TRBV29-1	TRBJ2-2	medium-sized	TGCAGCGTCCTAGCGGCCGGGGAGCTGTTTTTT	CSVLAAGELFF
-	TRBV9	TRBJ2-3	once	TGTGCCAGCAGCCCCGGACAGTCTAGCACAGATACGCAGTATTTT	CASSPGQSSTDTQYF
-	TRBV5-4	TRBJ1-1	-	TGTGCCAGCAGCTTGGGGACCGGCACTGAAGCTTTCTTT	CASSLGTGTEAFF
-	TRBV5-4	TRBJ2-2	few	TGTGCCAGCAGCTTGGATCTCACCGGGGAGCTGTTTTTT	CASSLDLTGELFF
-	TRBV5-5	TRBJ1-1	-	TGTGCCAGCAGCCTGGGATGGGGGAACACTGAAGCTTTCTTT	CASSLGWGNTEAFF
TRBD2	TRBV9	TRBJ2-1	-	TGTGCCAGCAGCGTAGTCCTAGCGGGGAGGAATGAGCAGTTCTTC	CASSVVLAGRNEQFF
-	TRBV28	TRBJ2-7	-	TGTGCCAGCAGACCTCTTACCGGGACTTCAGGTTACGAGCAGTACTTC	CASRPLTGTSGYEQYF